This passage covers 24 T cell receptor beta chains from one sample sequenced in a study of beta chain features in type 1 diabetes. Investigators reverse transcribed all isolated RNA, so they sequenced expressed TCRB transcripts. The assay was immunoSEQ multiplex PCR, and TCRdb's table has in-frame clones only and misses some. Seen here are roughly 380,000 clones, around a fifth observed once, and the top ten hold around 0.044%. Sequencing input: naive CD4+ T cells from blood. The origin of the receptors is a woman in her late teens or twenties in good health.

The chain links TRBV5-1 to TRBJ2-5, with TRBD1 matching over 11 bases. The CDR3 is 15 amino acids. CDR1 is SGHRS and CDR2 is YFSETQ in the germline V gene. V lost 0 bases, J lost 4 bases, and 2 bases stayed unmatched. The CDR3 bases are TGCGCCAGCAGCTTGGCCGGGACAGGGGGAGAGACCCAGTACTTC. Encoded protein: CASSLAGTGGETQYF.

This clone came up once. The chain employs TRBV13 and TRBJ1-1; TRBD1 agrees at 9 bases. J lost 4 bases, V lost 1 base, and 7 bases had no gene match. The germline gives CDR1 PRHDT, CDR2 FYEKMQ (reference sequence). The CDR3 spans 16 residues. The CDR3 region is CASSLAGTGRGTEAFF. The CDR3 DNA reads as TGTGCCAGCAGCTTAGCCGGGACAGGGCGCGGCACTGAAGCTTTCTTT.

V is TRBV7-9 and J is TRBJ2-3; 12 nucleotides line up with TRBD2. This CDR3 region has 15 residues. The V gene's germline CDR1 is SEHNR and CDR2 FQNEAQ (reference sequence). J lost 7 bases, V lost 5 bases, and 7 bases had no gene match. The chain's CDR3 is CASSPSSGGAYTQYF. CDR3 in DNA: TGTGCCAGCAGCCCCTCTAGCGGGGGGGCTTATACGCAGTATTTT.

This clone was observed a handful of times. The V and J genes are TRBV5-6 and TRBJ1-4, with D uncertain. The CDR3 is made up of 17 amino acids. Germline loops: CDR1 SGHDT, CDR2 YYEEEE. Trimming removed 2 bases from V and 5 bases from J, with 19 bases in between. The CDR3 sequence is CASSLAGGRAQNEKLFF. The CDR3 nucleotides are TGTGCCAGCAGCTTAGCCGGTGGGAGGGCCCAGAATGAAAAACTGTTTTTT.

This clone was seen more than once but under ten times. The gene calls are TRBV7-9 and TRBJ1-2; TRBD1 agrees at 12 bases. The CDR3 covers 17 residues. Germline V gene sequence: CDR1 SEHNR, CDR2 FQNEAQ (reference sequence). The V segment lost 4 bases and the J segment 3 bases; nucleotides outside the gene matches: 9. CDR3 sequence: CASSSYGDRGQDYGYTF. In DNA form, the CDR3 reads TGTGCCAGCAGCTCTTACGGGGACAGGGGGCAGGACTATGGCTACACCTTC.

V is TRBV30 and J is TRBJ2-7, with D maybe TRBD1 (5 bases). CDR1 and CDR2 (germline): GTSNPN, SVGIG (reference sequence). The CDR3 has 11 amino acids. V was clipped by 3 bases and J by 6 bases, with 9 bases between them. The CDR3 sequence is CAWRTASEQYF. The CDR3 bases are TGTGCCTGGAGGACAGCCTCCGAGCAGTACTTC. The full variable domain, completed using reference TRBV30 and TRBJ2-7, is SQTIHQWPATLVQPVGSPLSLECTVEGTSNPNLYWYRQAAGRGLQLLFYSVGIGQISSEVPQNLSASRPQDRQFILSSKKLLLSDSGFYLCAWRTASEQYFGPGTRLTVT.

This clone has only a few counts. This chain links TRBV5-1 with TRBJ2-5; 8 bases are a match to TRBD2. This CDR3 is 13 amino acids long. With V trimmed by 0 bases and J by 5 bases, 0 bases remained unmatched. Germline CDR1 SGHRS, CDR2 YFSETQ. CDR3 loop: CASSLGTSETQYF. Written as DNA, the CDR3 is TGCGCCAGCAGCTTGGGGACTAGCGAGACCCAGTACTTC.

The chain has TRBV2 and TRBJ2-5, with TRBD1 matching 10 bases. The DNA end is more similar to TRBJ2-7, so the J call may be wrong. The CDR3 length is 13 residues. From germline, CDR1 is SNHLY and CDR2 FYNNEI. The CDR3 sequence is CANRQGASYEQYF. The CDR3 DNA is TGTGCCAACAGACAGGGGGCCTCCTACGAGCAGTACTTC.

Here the CDR3 reads CASWDSGPQETQYF. The CDR3 DNA follows: TGTGCCAGCTGGGACAGCGGGCCCCAAGAGACCCAGTACTTC. J is TRBJ2-5 and V is TRBV2; possible D gene TRBD1, 7 bases. V was trimmed by 8 bases and J by 1 base, leaving 14 bases between them. The CDR3 extends over 14 amino acids. Germline CDR1 reads SNHLY; CDR2 reads FYNNEI.

Written as DNA, the CDR3 is TGCGCCAGCAGCTTGGAGACACTTGGGTGGGCGACCCAGTACTTC. Translating gives CASSLETLGWATQYF. The V and J genes are TRBV5-1 and TRBJ2-5; D remains unclear. CDR3 length: 15 amino acids. Trimming removed 0 bases at V and 7 bases at J, with 16 bases between. Germline CDR1 is SGHRS and CDR2 is YFSETQ.

This clone was counted only a few times. The rearrangement links TRBV7-2 to TRBJ2-5, with TRBD1 identical over 10 bases. The J call may be mistaken, given a closer DNA end match to TRBJ2-7. The CDR3 has 14 amino acids. The germline CDR1 and CDR2 sequences are SGHTA and FQGNSA. The CDR3 DNA reads TGTGCCAGCAGCAGCGACAGGGGGCGATTCGAGCAGTACTTC. Translated, it gives CASSSDRGRFEQYF.

The genes are TRBV6-6 and TRBJ2-1, with 11 bases identical to TRBD2. The V gene end was trimmed by 5 bases and the J gene end by 15 bases; junction bases not matched to a gene: 6. Germline CDR1 MNHNY, CDR2 SVGAGI (reference sequence). CDR3 size: 12 residues. The CDR3 is CASSKTSGMGFF. DNA of the CDR3: TGTGCCAGCAGTAAGACTAGCGGGATGGGGTTCTTC.

V is TRBV2 and J is TRBJ1-4; weak D call: TRBD1 (5 bases). Trimming stripped 4 bases from V and 7 bases from J, with 7 bases between. CDR1 and CDR2 (germline): SNHLY, FYNNEI. The CDR3 is 12 amino acids. This CDR3 reads CASSGQSEKLFF. DNA of the CDR3: TGTGCCAGCAGTGGACAGAGTGAAAAACTGTTTTTT.

This clone has a single count. The chain links TRBV27 to TRBJ2-5, with TRBD2 matching over 11 bases. The J segment lost 5 bases and the V segment lost 5 bases, leaving 7 bases of the junction unmatched. The germline gives CDR1 MNHEY, CDR2 SMNVEV (reference sequence). The CDR3 contains 15 residues. CDR3 DNA: TGTGCCAGCAGTCCTCGACTAGCGGGGATGGAGACCCAGTACTTC. The encoded protein is CASSPRLAGMETQYF.

The J gene is TRBJ1-2, the V gene TRBV6-5, with D possibly TRBD1 on 5 matching bases. V was clipped by 4 bases and J by 5 bases, with 11 bases between them. Germline V gene lookup returns CDR1 MNHEY and CDR2 SVGAGI. This CDR3 contains 13 residues. The CDR3 sequence: CASSSERTYGYTF. In nucleotides, the CDR3 is TGTGCCAGCAGTTCCGAGAGGACATATGGCTACACCTTC.

The rearrangement joins TRBV9 to TRBJ1-2; unclear D gene. Germline CDR1 is SGDLS and CDR2 is YYNGEE. The V end lost 0 bases, the J end lost 0 bases, and 18 bases lay between the germline ends. The CDR3 length is 18 residues. The CDR3 bases are TGTGCCAGCAGCGTAGGAATCGGTCCACTCCAAACTAACTATGGCTACACCTTC. Protein product: CASSVGIGPLQTNYGYTF.

The chain uses TRBV23-1 and TRBJ1-4; TRBD1 is a possible D gene (5 bases). TRBV23-1 is noted as an ORF with a role that remains uncertain. V lost 3 bases and J lost 0, with 14 bases in between. CDR3 size: 17 residues. The CDR3 DNA follows: TGCGCCAGCAGTCAGTGGACGGGGGGGTCAACTAATGAAAAACTGTTTTTT. This gives the protein CASSQWTGGSTNEKLFF.

The V call is TRBV30, the J call TRBJ1-6; 7 nucleotides line up with TRBD1. The CDR3 loop spans 14 amino acids. Looked up from germline, CDR1 is GTSNPN and CDR2 is SVGIG (reference sequence). With V trimmed by 2 bases and J by 7 bases, 5 bases remained unmatched. This CDR3 is CAWSTGDPNSPLHF. The CDR3 DNA is TGTGCCTGGAGTACAGGGGACCCAAATTCACCCCTCCACTTT.

This clone has more than one count but fewer than ten. The rearrangement joins TRBV6-1 to TRBJ1-1; D not resolved. The V gene lost 5 bases and the J gene lost 0 bases, with 7 bases spanning the gap. This CDR3 is 13 amino acids long. CDR1 is MNHNS and CDR2 is SASEGT in the germline V gene. CDR3 DNA: TGTGCCAGCAGTTCCCTATTGAACACTGAAGCTTTCTTT. Translated, it gives CASSSLLNTEAFF.

The chain recombines TRBV7-8 with TRBJ1-2; 7 bases are a match to TRBD1. The CDR3 length is 13 residues. Germline CDR1 and CDR2: SGHVS and FQNEAQ. The V segment lost 4 bases and the J segment 6 bases; nucleotides outside the gene matches: 5. The CDR3 loop is CASSSDRAHGYTF. The CDR3 nucleotides are TGTGCCAGCAGCTCTGACAGGGCACATGGCTACACCTTC. The full variable domain, with the rest looked up from reference TRBV7-8 and TRBJ1-2, is GAGVSQSPRYKVAKRGQDVALRCDPISGHVSLFWYQQALGQGPEFLTYFQNEAQLDKSGLPSDRFFAERPEGSVSTLKIQRTQQEDSAVYLCASSSDRAHGYTFGSGTRLTVV.

This clone was counted between two and nine times. The genes are TRBV5-4 and TRBJ1-2, with D tentatively TRBD1 (6 bases). V was trimmed by 4 bases and J by 4 bases, leaving 11 bases between them. CDR1 is SGHNT and CDR2 is YYREEE in the germline V gene (reference sequence). The CDR3 totals 13 residues. The CDR3 loop is CASSQDSSYGYTF. The DNA of the CDR3 is TGTGCCAGCAGCCAGGACAGCAGCTATGGCTACACCTTC.

V is TRBV9 and J is TRBJ2-1; 10 bases match TRBD2. CDR3 size: 16 residues. Germline CDR1 and CDR2: SGDLS and YYNGEE. V gave up 0 bases and J gave up 8 bases; unmatched junction bases: 8. The CDR3 spells CASSVGLAGVSYEQFF. DNA of the CDR3: TGTGCCAGCAGCGTAGGGCTAGCGGGAGTTTCCTATGAGCAGTTCTTC.

There are a few counts of this clone. V gene TRBV5-4 combines with J gene TRBJ2-7; 7 bases are shared with TRBD2. There are 15 residues in the CDR3. The V and J ends lost 2 bases and 2 bases, in that order; junction bases with no gene match: 7. Germline V gene lookup returns CDR1 SGHNT and CDR2 YYREEE (reference sequence). The CDR3 spells CASSLTGTKTYEQYF. CDR3 in DNA: TGTGCCAGCAGCTTAACCGGGACTAAGACCTACGAGCAGTACTTC.

The V call is TRBV7-9, the J call TRBJ1-1; possible D gene TRBD1, 5 bases. CDR1 and CDR2 from the germline V gene are SEHNR and FQNEAQ (reference sequence). The germline V and J ends were trimmed by 5 bases and 1 base, with 11 bases remaining between them. This CDR3 has 14 amino acids. The DNA of the CDR3 is TGTGCCAGCAGCAGCCAGGGTACGAACACTGAAGCTTTCTTT. It is translated as CASSSQGTNTEAFF.